This passage covers 21 T cell receptor beta chains from one sample sequenced in a study of OX40 agonist ivuxolimab in advanced cancers. TCRdb's copy holds only in-frame clones and misses some; the assay was immunoSEQ multiplex PCR. This table has around 50,000 clones, more than 75% appearing once. Sample: CD4+ or CD8+ T cells sorted from blood, taken in a trial of the OX40 agonist ivuxolimab. These receptors came from an adult with an advanced solid tumor such as melanoma, head and neck, liver or kidney cancer.

This chain uses TRBV7-2 with TRBJ2-7; possible D gene TRBD2, 6 bases. The germline V gene encodes CDR1 SGHTA and CDR2 FQGNSA. Deletions cut 1 base from V and 3 bases from J, with 13 bases between. This CDR3 has 15 amino acids. This chain's CDR3 is CASSLEIAVSYEQYF. The CDR3 DNA follows: TGTGCCAGCAGCTTAGAGATAGCGGTCAGCTACGAGCAGTACTTC. The variable domain in full, with the rest retrieved from reference TRBV7-2 and TRBJ2-7, is GAGVSQSPSNKVTEKGKDVELRCDPISGHTALYWYRQSLGQGLEFLIYFQGNSAPDKSGLPSDRFSAERTGGSVSTLTIQRTQQEDSAVYLCASSLEIAVSYEQYFGPGTRLTVT.

The CDR3 spells CASSREGLGSYNEQFF. The DNA of the CDR3 is TGCGCCAGCAGTCGGGAGGGCCTGGGCTCCTACAATGAGCAGTTCTTC. This chain joins TRBV10-1 and TRBJ2-1, with TRBD2 identical over 8 bases. V trimming: 5 bases; J trimming: 0 bases; junction bases outside the gene matches: 6. The CDR3 runs 16 residues. CDR1 and CDR2 (germline): WNHNN, SYGVQD (reference sequence).

The chain recombines TRBV28 with TRBJ2-1, with D unclear. Trimming pared 3 bases from V and 5 bases from J, leaving 14 bases between. Germline CDR1 reads MDHEN; CDR2 reads SYDVKM. CDR3 length: 15 residues. CDR3 sequence: CASSLVGGPHNEQFF. The CDR3 nucleotides are TGTGCCAGCAGTTTGGTAGGTGGACCCCACAATGAGCAGTTCTTC.

The J gene is TRBJ2-4, the V gene TRBV5-5; a possible D gene is TRBD1 (6 bases). Deletions cut 4 bases from V and 6 bases from J, with 14 bases between. Germline V gene lookup returns CDR1 SGHKS and CDR2 YYEKEE (reference sequence). This CDR3 is built from 14 residues. CDR3 DNA sequence: TGTGCCAGCAGCCGGACAGTCTGGGGAAACATTCAGTACTTC. This codes for CASSRTVWGNIQYF. The entire variable domain, with the rest obtained from reference TRBV5-5 and TRBJ2-4, is as follows: DAGVTQSPTHLIKTRGQQVTLRCSPISGHKSVSWYQQVLGQGPQFIFQYYEKEERGRGNFPDRFSARQFPNYSSELNVNALLLGDSALYLCASSRTVWGNIQYFGAGTRLSVL.

The chain has TRBV6-5 and TRBJ2-1; TRBD1 aligns across 7 bases. The CDR3 is 15 residues long. V gave up 5 bases and J gave up 2 bases; unmatched junction bases: 6. Germline CDR1 reads MNHEY; CDR2 reads SVGAGI. As DNA, the CDR3 is TGTGCCAGCAGTCCCGACAGGGCACCCTACAATGAGCAGTTCTTC. This codes for CASSPDRAPYNEQFF.

This clone was observed a single time. This rearrangement joins TRBV28 to TRBJ2-3, with 11 bases fitting TRBD2. In germline, CDR1 is MDHEN, CDR2 SYDVKM. J lost 4 bases, V lost 6 bases, and 6 bases had no gene match. The CDR3 has 15 residues. This chain's CDR3 is CASSLAGGTADTQYF. The CDR3 nucleotides read TGTGCCAGCAGCCTAGCGGGAGGTACTGCAGATACGCAGTATTTT.

The rearrangement links TRBV19 to TRBJ1-4; D is undetermined. Trimming stripped 7 bases from V and 0 bases from J, with 9 bases between. Germline CDR1 is LNHDA and CDR2 is SQIVND (reference sequence). There are 14 residues in the CDR3. The DNA of the CDR3 is TGTGCCAGTAAGTGGAGAGCAACTAATGAAAAACTGTTTTTT. It specifies CASKWRATNEKLFF.

This clone is a singleton in its sample. This chain joins TRBV28 and TRBJ1-5; D unclear. The CDR3 has 14 amino acids. Trimming took 10 bases from V and 9 from J, leaving 22 bases between them. Germline CDR1 is MDHEN and CDR2 is SYDVKM. CDR3 in DNA: TGTGCCACCCTTCGAGGGTCCGTAGTTGGGCCCCAGCATTTT. Translating gives CATLRGSVVGPQHF.

The CDR3 DNA reads as TGTGCCATCAGCCCTAGCGGACTGTCCCCCGAGACCCAGTACTTC. Its translation: CAISPSGLSPETQYF. The rearrangement links TRBV10-3 to TRBJ2-5, with 7 bases identical to TRBD2. With V trimmed by 6 bases and J by 5 bases, 12 bases remained unmatched. Germline values: CDR1 ENHRY, CDR2 SYGVKD. CDR3 length: 15 residues.

Here the CDR3 DNA reads TGCGCCACCTCGATGGCTCAAGAGACCCAGTACTTC. Translated: CATSMAQETQYF. The chain combines TRBV10-2 with TRBJ2-5; no clear D. Trimming stripped 10 bases from V and 2 bases from J, with 11 bases between. Germline assignment: CDR1 WSHSY and CDR2 SAAADI. The CDR3 loop spans 12 amino acids.

The chain uses TRBV6-1 and TRBJ2-1, with D possibly TRBD2 on 5 matching bases. The germline CDR1 and CDR2 sequences are MNHNS and SASEGT. CDR3 size: 15 residues. Trimming stripped 4 bases from V and 7 bases from J, with 17 bases between. CDR3 amino acids: CASSGRGIRRNEQFF. The CDR3 coding sequence is TGTGCCAGCAGTGGGAGAGGGATAAGGCGGAATGAGCAGTTCTTC.

The rearrangement links TRBV19 to TRBJ2-3; 8 nucleotides align to TRBD2. In germline, CDR1 is LNHDA, CDR2 SQIVND (reference sequence). V gave up 5 bases and J gave up 3 bases; unmatched junction bases: 4. This CDR3 contains 14 residues. Here the CDR3 reads CASSFASGTDTQYF. The DNA for the CDR3 is TGTGCCAGTAGTTTCGCTAGCGGGACAGATACGCAGTATTTT.

The rearrangement uses TRBV6-6 and TRBJ2-7; D is uncertain. Germline V gives CDR1 MNHNY, CDR2 SVGAGI (reference sequence). V gave up 4 bases and J gave up 6 bases, with 16 bases separating them. The CDR3 extends over 14 amino acids. CDR3 DNA sequence: TGTGCCAGCAGTTTTTCCGGTTATGGAATCGAGCAGTACTTC. It translates to CASSFSGYGIEQYF.

This chain joins TRBV2 and TRBJ2-7; D is unresolved. V was trimmed by 2 bases and J by 2 bases, leaving 16 bases between them. The CDR3 runs 16 residues. Per germline, CDR1 SNHLY and CDR2 FYNNEI. The CDR3 nucleotides are TGTGCCAGCAGTGAAAGGGTAGCTCCAACCACCTACGAGCAGTACTTC. This gives the protein CASSERVAPTTYEQYF. Variable domain in full (rest from reference TRBV2 and TRBJ2-7): EPEVTQTPSHQVTQMGQEVILRCVPISNHLYFYWYRQILGQKVEFLVSFYNNEISEKSEIFDDQFSVERPDGSNFTLKIRSTKLEDSAMYFCASSERVAPTTYEQYFGPGTRLTVT.

In this sample, this clone turned up once. This chain joins TRBV7-9 and TRBJ2-7; 8 positions agree with TRBD2. After removal of 2 bases from V and 4 bases from J, the junction contained 4 bases not matched to a gene. CDR1 is SEHNR and CDR2 is FQNEAQ in the germline V gene (reference sequence). This CDR3 is 14 amino acids long. This chain's CDR3 is CASSLPLAEYEQYF. In nucleotides, the CDR3 is TGTGCCAGCAGCTTACCACTAGCGGAATACGAGCAGTACTTC.

J is TRBJ1-3 and V is TRBV28, with 9 bases identical to TRBD1. CDR3 length equals 15 residues. V dropped 5 bases and J dropped 8; count of bases not matched to a gene: 10. The V gene's germline CDR1 is MDHEN and CDR2 SYDVKM. The chain's CDR3 is CASSTPGTGTYTIYF. The DNA for the CDR3 is TGTGCCAGCAGTACTCCCGGGACAGGGACCTACACCATATATTTT.

This clone was seen once. This chain uses TRBV5-6 with TRBJ1-5, with 8 positions matching TRBD1. Germline V gene lookup returns CDR1 SGHDT and CDR2 YYEEEE. V lost 2 bases and J lost 5; bases outside the gene matches: 3. The CDR3 spans 14 residues. The CDR3 DNA follows: TGTGCCAGCAGCTTCAGGGGGCAGTATCAGCCCCAGCATTTT. It codes for CASSFRGQYQPQHF.

This clone was detected only once. The chain joins TRBV6-5 to TRBJ2-3; 8 bases are a match to TRBD1. Trimming removed 8 bases from V and 2 bases from J; junction bases left unmatched: 6. The CDR3 loop spans 14 amino acids. Germline V gene data show CDR1 as MNHEY and CDR2 as SVGAGI. This CDR3 reads CASVSTGDTDTQYF. Here the CDR3 DNA reads TGTGCCAGCGTATCGACAGGGGACACAGATACGCAGTATTTT.

The V call is TRBV30, the J call TRBJ1-1, with D perhaps matching TRBD1 (5 bases). From germline, CDR1 is GTSNPN and CDR2 SVGIG (reference sequence). This CDR3 is built from 13 residues. Deletions cut 0 bases from V and 1 base from J, with 6 bases between. Here the CDR3 reads CAWSVGANTEAFF. CDR3 coding DNA: TGTGCCTGGAGTGTAGGGGCGAACACTGAAGCTTTCTTT. The whole variable domain, filled in from reference TRBV30 and TRBJ1-1, reads SQTIHQWPATLVQPVGSPLSLECTVEGTSNPNLYWYRQAAGRGLQLLFYSVGIGQISSEVPQNLSASRPQDRQFILSSKKLLLSDSGFYLCAWSVGANTEAFFGQGTRLTVV.

This clone was seen a single time. The V gene is TRBV28, the J gene TRBJ1-2; 9 nucleotides match TRBD1. Trimming at V came to 5 bases and at J to 6 bases, leaving 7 bases not matched to a gene. Germline V gives CDR1 MDHEN, CDR2 SYDVKM. This CDR3 region has 14 residues. The DNA of the CDR3 is TGTGCCAGCAGTGACGACAGGGGGTCTCATGGCTACACCTTC. Translating gives CASSDDRGSHGYTF.

This clone was recorded only once. This chain links TRBV6-5 with TRBJ1-4; 7 bases agree with TRBD1. Germline V CDR1 and CDR2: MNHEY, SVGAGI. This CDR3 region has 15 residues. Trimming at V came to 8 bases and at J to 4 bases, leaving 10 bases not matched to a gene. CDR3 in DNA: TGTGCCAGCGGGAGGAGCACAGGGGTTAATGAAAAACTGTTTTTT. Residues: CASGRSTGVNEKLFF.